This TCR beta chain came from a study of metastatic and nonmetastatic thyroid tumors. MiXCR re-clonotyped the PCR reads for TCRdb. This repertoire shows about 32,000 clones, around 19% found once; its top ten account for 6.5% to 8%. This CDR3 has 15 amino acids. Germline V gene lookup returns CDR1 ENHRY and CDR2 SYGVKD. Trimming at V came to 2 bases and at J to 5 bases, leaving 8 bases not matched to a gene. This clone was seen many times. Ahead of thyroid surgery, no patient had received treatment of any kind. Sequencing used blood. This receptor was taken from a female donor with papillary thyroid cancer or a benign thyroid nodule (not recorded which). Some clones in this sample may be carry-over from other donors' samples. The J gene is TRBJ2-7, the V gene TRBV10-3; 8 bases fit TRBD1. This CDR3 reads CAISEAGQESHEQYF. CDR3 DNA: TGTGCCATCAGTGAGGCGGGACAGGAAAGCCACGAGCAGTACTTC.